These 26 T cell receptor beta chains were all obtained from the same sample, sequenced in a study of OX40 agonist ivuxolimab in advanced cancers. The library relied on the immunoSEQ multiplex PCR assay. TCRdb retrieved this table from immuneACCESS and kept in-frame rearrangements only. Not all clones are present; in checked studies, unresolved V genes account for under half, and no reason is known for the remainder. The sample data list tens of thousands of clones, and approximately 92% of these were observed just once. The ten largest clones add up to more than 3% of the sample. Specimen: CD4+ or CD8+ T cells sorted from blood, collected in a trial of the OX40 agonist ivuxolimab. All receptors derive from an adult with an advanced solid tumor such as melanoma, head and neck, liver or kidney cancer.

The rearrangement links TRBV9 to TRBJ2-3; D might be TRBD2 (7 bases). Germline loops: CDR1 SGDLS, CDR2 YYNGEE. This CDR3 contains 15 residues. Trimming stripped 3 bases from V and 1 base from J, with 12 bases between. The CDR3 coding sequence is TGTGCCAGCAGCGGCTGGGGGGGCGGCACAGATACGCAGTATTTT. Residues: CASSGWGGGTDTQYF.

The chain carries TRBV27 and TRBJ2-1; tentatively, D is TRBD1 (5 bases). The length of the CDR3 is 13 residues. V gave up 3 bases and J gave up 4 bases, with 7 bases separating them. In germline, CDR1 is MNHEY, CDR2 SMNVEV (reference sequence). The chain's CDR3 is CASSLPGYNEQFF. The DNA for the CDR3 is TGTGCCAGCAGTTTGCCAGGGTACAATGAGCAGTTCTTC.

The chain recombines TRBV27 with TRBJ1-5; TRBD1 might be the D (6 bases). The germline CDR1 and CDR2 sequences are MNHEY and SMNVEV (reference sequence). Trimming took 6 bases from V and 3 from J, leaving 12 bases between them. CDR3 size: 14 residues. CDR3 residues: CASRRGAPNQPQHF. The DNA of the CDR3 is TGTGCCAGCAGAAGGGGGGCACCCAATCAGCCCCAGCATTTT.

The chain combines TRBV13 with TRBJ2-7, with TRBD2 identical over 11 bases. Germline values: CDR1 PRHDT, CDR2 FYEKMQ (reference sequence). V dropped 3 bases and J dropped 4; count of bases not matched to a gene: 2. The CDR3 length is 14 residues. The CDR3 DNA follows: TGTGCCAGCAGCTTTGGGACTAGCGGTTACGAGCAGTACTTC. The encoded protein is CASSFGTSGYEQYF.

The chain uses TRBV6-5 and TRBJ1-5; 7 nucleotides match TRBD1. Germline CDR1 and CDR2: MNHEY and SVGAGI. V dropped 6 bases and J dropped 0; count of bases not matched to a gene: 5. There are 15 residues in the CDR3. The CDR3 DNA follows: TGTGCCAGCAGCAGGGGACAGTATAGCAATCAGCCCCAGCATTTT. Its translation: CASSRGQYSNQPQHF.

The chain recombines TRBV4-3 with TRBJ1-1; D gene uncertain. The V gene lost 0 bases and the J gene lost 0 bases, with 2 bases spanning the gap. The CDR3 is made up of 13 amino acids. CDR1 and CDR2 (germline): LGHNA, YSLEER. CDR3 protein: CASSQDLNTEAFF. In DNA form, the CDR3 reads TGCGCCAGCAGCCAAGATTTGAACACTGAAGCTTTCTTT.

This chain joins TRBV20-1 and TRBJ2-7; D ambiguous. The CDR3 sequence is 11 residues long. Germline V gives CDR1 DFQATT, CDR2 SNEGSKA (reference sequence). V lost 2 bases, J lost 3 bases, and 5 bases lay in between. The CDR3 region has the DNA TGCAGTGCTAGAATCGGCTACGAGCAGTACTTC. Its translation is CSARIGYEQYF.

The J gene is TRBJ2-1, the V gene TRBV10-2; no clear D. The CDR3 has 15 amino acids. Germline assignment: CDR1 WSHSY and CDR2 SAAADI. V lost 2 bases, J lost 3 bases, and 11 bases lay in between. CDR3 sequence (DNA): TGCGCCAGCAGTGAGGAACCAAAGGGCTACAATGAGCAGTTCTTC. As protein: CASSEEPKGYNEQFF.

The rearrangement uses TRBV4-1 and TRBJ1-2; 8 positions match TRBD1. V trimming: 4 bases; J trimming: 3 bases; junction bases outside the gene matches: 10. The germline gives CDR1 MGHRA, CDR2 YSYEKL. The CDR3 has 16 residues. Here the CDR3 DNA reads TGCGCCAGCAGCCGGGAGACAGGGGTTTGGGACTATGGCTACACCTTC. Its protein product is CASSRETGVWDYGYTF.

The chain links TRBV27 to TRBJ1-6, with D uncertain. The germline CDR1 and CDR2 sequences are MNHEY and SMNVEV (reference sequence). The CDR3 is 15 amino acids. Trimming took off 5 bases at V and 9 bases at J, with 17 bases between the two ends. Written as DNA, the CDR3 is TGTGCCAGCAGTCTACGACCTCTAGCTTTTTCACCCCTCCACTTT. It yields the protein CASSLRPLAFSPLHF.

The chain joins TRBV4-1 to TRBJ2-1; no definite D call. Deletions cut 4 bases from V and 6 bases from J, with 13 bases between. The CDR3 length is 14 residues. Germline lookup yields CDR1 MGHRA and CDR2 YSYEKL. CDR3 DNA: TGCGCCAGCAGCCCTCTCCTAGTGGGCAATGAGCAGTTCTTC. This encodes CASSPLLVGNEQFF.

The chain employs TRBV5-5 and TRBJ1-6; D remains ambiguous. Deletions cut 0 bases from V and 10 bases from J, with 11 bases between. The CDR3 contains 14 residues. Germline V gene sequence: CDR1 SGHKS, CDR2 YYEKEE (reference sequence). The CDR3 is CASSLAPLRSPLHF. Written as DNA, the CDR3 is TGTGCCAGCAGCTTGGCACCCCTCCGGTCACCCCTCCACTTT.

The chain combines TRBV4-3 with TRBJ2-2, with D hard to call. Germline CDR1 reads LGHNA; CDR2 reads YSLEER. This CDR3 is 16 amino acids long. Trimming stripped 1 base from V and 1 base from J, with 10 bases between. CDR3 bases: TGCGCCAGCAGCCAAGCCTTCGGGCTGAACACCGGGGAGCTGTTTTTT. As protein: CASSQAFGLNTGELFF.

This clone was observed a single time. The chain joins TRBV2 to TRBJ2-5; perhaps TRBD2 as D (5 bases). V lost 3 bases, J lost 3 bases, and 11 bases lay in between. The V gene's germline CDR1 is SNHLY and CDR2 FYNNEI. The CDR3 consists of 14 residues. CDR3 nucleotides: TGTGCCAGCAGTGATTCTAACGGGGAAGAGACCCAGTACTTC. Protein: CASSDSNGEETQYF.

The gene calls are TRBV4-1 and TRBJ1-1, with a possible D match to TRBD1 (5 bases). This CDR3 comprises 12 residues. Germline CDR1 and CDR2: MGHRA and YSYEKL. V was shortened by 4 bases and J by 7 bases, with 10 bases between the two germline ends. The CDR3 nucleotides are TGCGCCAGCAGCCGAGGGGACGGTGAAGCTTTCTTT. It translates to CASSRGDGEAFF.

The V gene is TRBV7-8, the J gene TRBJ2-6; 7 bases are shared with TRBD1. From germline, CDR1 is SGHVS and CDR2 FQNEAQ. The CDR3 contains 18 residues. The V gene end was trimmed by 5 bases and the J gene end by 0 bases; junction bases not matched to a gene: 10. The CDR3 bases are TGTGCCAGCAGCCCCCGGACAGGTCCCAGCTCTGGGGCCAACGTCCTGACTTTC. This encodes CASSPRTGPSSGANVLTF.

The CDR3 coding sequence is TGTGCTAGTGGCCCGCCCCGGGCCTCGTCCTACAATGAGCAGTTCTTC. It yields the protein CASGPPRASSYNEQFF. The genes are TRBV12-5 and TRBJ2-1; D unresolved. CDR1 and CDR2 from the germline V gene are LGHNT and FRNRAP. Trimming took 6 bases from V and 1 from J, leaving 16 bases between them. CDR3 length: 16 residues.

This chain uses TRBV11-2 with TRBJ2-7; no definite D call. This CDR3 is built from 13 residues. Trimming shortened V by 5 bases and J by 3 bases, and 11 bases separated the two germline ends. Germline CDR1 reads SGHAT; CDR2 reads FQNNGV. CDR3 nucleotides: TGTGCCAGCAGCCCCCTCATGGACTACGAGCAGTACTTC. Translating it yields CASSPLMDYEQYF. Full variable domain (missing parts from reference TRBV11-2 and TRBJ2-7): EAGVAQSPRYKIIEKRQSVAFWCNPISGHATLYWYQQILGQGPKLLIQFQNNGVVDDSQLPKDRFSAERLKGVDSTLKIQPAKLEDSAVYLCASSPLMDYEQYFGPGTRLTVT.

This chain uses TRBV5-8 with TRBJ1-1; D remains unclear. The V gene's germline CDR1 is SGHTS and CDR2 YDEGEE. V lost 3 bases, J lost 9 bases, and 6 bases lay in between. This CDR3 is 10 amino acids long. The DNA of the CDR3 is TGTGCCAGCAGCTCGTTAAAAGCTTTCTTT. Its translation: CASSSLKAFF.

V is TRBV6-5 and J is TRBJ2-1, with D hard to call. Germline V CDR1 and CDR2: MNHEY, SVGAGI. V was shortened by 6 bases and J by 3 bases, with 12 bases between the two germline ends. The CDR3 spans 14 residues. This CDR3 reads CASRADFDYNEQFF. In DNA form, the CDR3 reads TGTGCCAGCAGGGCCGACTTTGACTACAATGAGCAGTTCTTC.

The chain employs TRBV18 and TRBJ2-5, with a tentative D call TRBD2 (6 bases). V lost 3 bases and J 0 bases, leaving 8 bases between the germline ends. Germline values: CDR1 KGHSH, CDR2 LQKENI. This CDR3 region has 14 residues. DNA of the CDR3: TGTGCCAGCTCACCCCGGGGGAACCAAGAGACCCAGTACTTC. This gives the protein CASSPRGNQETQYF.

DNA for the CDR3: TGCGCCAGCAGCCAAGCTCTAGACTCCTACAATGAGCAGTTCTTC. Translating it yields CASSQALDSYNEQFF. V gene TRBV4-1 combines with J gene TRBJ2-1; no clear D. The germline V gene has CDR1 MGHRA and CDR2 YSYEKL. This CDR3 has 15 amino acids. V lost 1 base and J lost 0, with 7 bases in between.

The V and J genes are TRBV10-3 and TRBJ2-7, with D tentatively TRBD1 (6 bases). V was clipped by 3 bases and J by 3 bases, with 9 bases between them. Germline V gene lookup returns CDR1 ENHRY and CDR2 SYGVKD. CDR3 length: 13 amino acids. CDR3 residues: CAISDDRFYEQYF. The CDR3 coding sequence is TGTGCCATCAGTGACGACAGGTTCTACGAGCAGTACTTC.

The chain couples TRBV2 to TRBJ1-5; D uncertain. With 8 bases removed from V and 2 bases from J, the gap between germline ends came to 16 bases. The germline V gene encodes CDR1 SNHLY and CDR2 FYNNEI. The CDR3 is made up of 15 amino acids. In DNA form, the CDR3 reads TGTGCCAGCGCCTCACCCCAGCACGGCAATCAGCCCCAGCATTTT. It encodes CASASPQHGNQPQHF.

V is TRBV7-7 and J is TRBJ1-2; D is uncertain. The length of the CDR3 is 12 residues. CDR1 is SSHAT, CDR2 FNYEAQ, per germline (reference sequence). Trimming stripped 9 bases from V and 4 bases from J, with 12 bases between. The CDR3 DNA is TGTGCCAGGTGCCGAAAGACCTATGGCTACACCTTC. This sequence encodes CARCRKTYGYTF.

This rearrangement joins TRBV19 to TRBJ1-5; D is perhaps TRBD1 (5 bases). The length of the CDR3 is 14 residues. Germline V gene lookup returns CDR1 LNHDA and CDR2 SQIVND (reference sequence). V was clipped by 10 bases and J by 2 bases, with 15 bases between them. CDR3 DNA: TGTGCCATGACATCAGGGATTTGCAATCAGCCCCAGCATTTT. Its protein is CAMTSGICNQPQHF.